This T cell receptor (beta chain) is from a study of blood T cell repertoires in COVID-19. Enrolled through a virtual design, the participants were between roughly 18 and 100 years of age and came from 24 US areas. Clones were read by immunoSEQ multiplex PCR, and TCRdb kept only the in-frame ones, dropping some. The data contain 250,000 to 300,000 clones, roughly 80% of them singletons. This clonotype was sampled from a man aged 35 to 55 who had been exposed to COVID-19. Sequenced material: PBMCs or T cells enriched from blood (not recorded which).

The CDR3 reads CASINRGGTGELFF. The DNA of the CDR3 is TGTGCCAGCATTAACAGGGGGGGAACCGGGGAGCTGTTTTTT. The chain links TRBV6-5 to TRBJ2-2, with D possibly TRBD1 on 8 matching bases. Trimming pared 7 bases from V and 5 bases from J, leaving 14 bases between. In germline, CDR1 is MNHEY, CDR2 SVGAGI. CDR3 size: 14 residues.